This T cell receptor (beta chain) was retrieved from a study of control samples from healthy donors and cancer patients (dated by TCRdb to the early 2020s). There are 12 amino acids in the CDR3, from cysteine to phenylalanine inclusive. The read is trimmed to its CDR3 DNA, 36 bases read in frame from base 1. V drops 1 base and J drops 4 bases, leaving 7 bases in between. CDR1 SQVTM and CDR2 ANQGSEA are derived from the germline V gene. Library construction relied on the immunoSEQ multiplex PCR assay. TCRdb took this table from immuneACCESS and kept in-frame rearrangements with V and J called. Such tables lack part of the clones; where checked against another copy, unresolved V genes explain under half of the gap, and the rest is unexplained. Present in this sample are about 160,000 clones, roughly 95% of which were seen just once. The ten largest clones represent approximately 0.97% of the sample.

This clone was observed a single time. No antigen is known for it. No clone much larger than this one lies a single base away; base qualities are absent. The sequence links TRBV29-1 to TRBJ1-2; the best D guess is TRBD1, with 5 bases matching. The sample consisted of blood. The sequence was collected from a woman aged 30 to 39 in good health. Here is the DNA: TGCAGCGTTGAAGGGGGCATCTATGGCTACACCTTC. This yields the protein CSVEGGIYGYTF.